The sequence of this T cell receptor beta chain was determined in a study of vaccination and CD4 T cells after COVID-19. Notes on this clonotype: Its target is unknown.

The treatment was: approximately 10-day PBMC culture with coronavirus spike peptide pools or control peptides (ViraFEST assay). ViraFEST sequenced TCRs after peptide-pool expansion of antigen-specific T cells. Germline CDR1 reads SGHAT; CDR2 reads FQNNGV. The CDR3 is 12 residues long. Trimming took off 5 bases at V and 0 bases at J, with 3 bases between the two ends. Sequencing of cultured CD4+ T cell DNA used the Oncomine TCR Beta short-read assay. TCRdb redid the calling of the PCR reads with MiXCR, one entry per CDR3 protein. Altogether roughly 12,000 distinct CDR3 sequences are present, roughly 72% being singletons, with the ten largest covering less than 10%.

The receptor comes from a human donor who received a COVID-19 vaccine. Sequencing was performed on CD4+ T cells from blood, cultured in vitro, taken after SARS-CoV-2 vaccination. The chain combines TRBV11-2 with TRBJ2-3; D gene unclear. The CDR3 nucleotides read TGTGCCAGCAGCCCTAGCACAGATACGCAGTATTTT. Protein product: CASSPSTDTQYF. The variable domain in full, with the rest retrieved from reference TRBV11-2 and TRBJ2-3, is EAGVAQSPRYKIIEKRQSVAFWCNPISGHATLYWYQQILGQGPKLLIQFQNNGVVDDSQLPKDRFSAERLKGVDSTLKIQPAKLEDSAVYLCASSPSTDTQYFGPGTRLTVL.